Following are 15 T cell receptor beta chains from one sample sequenced in a study of Ad26.COV2.S vaccination and SARS-CoV-2 variants (dated by TCRdb to the early 2020s). The library relied on the immunoSEQ multiplex PCR assay. The clones in this table, taken by TCRdb from immuneACCESS, are in-frame only. Not every clone is retained; where verified, under half of the shortfall comes from an unresolved V gene, and the cause of the rest is unknown. The sample yields 440,000 or so clones; about 92% were counted once. About 4.1% of the sample lies in the top ten. The treatment or condition label for this specimen denotes: approximately 18 received Ad26.COV2.S at low or high dose, single or two shots; a few received placebo; per-sample allocation not given. For vaccine and placebo recipients, the sequenced repertoires came from samples collected on day 63 after the first injection. The sequences come from peripheral blood, collected in a trial of Ad26.COV2.S vaccine versus placebo. The receptor set was obtained from a person between 18 and 59 years old who received the Ad26.COV2.S COVID-19 vaccine or a placebo.

The chain employs TRBV6-1 and TRBJ2-1; D is unresolved. The CDR3 runs 17 residues. Trimming took off 1 base at V and 3 bases at J, with 16 bases between the two ends. Germline assignment: CDR1 MNHNS and CDR2 SASEGT. Written as DNA, the CDR3 is TGTGCCAGCAGTGAAGGCCGGCGGCTAGACGGCTACAATGAGCAGTTCTTC. Translation: CASSEGRRLDGYNEQFF.

The genes are TRBV15 and TRBJ2-1; 8 nucleotides match TRBD2. This CDR3 spans 15 amino acids. Germline V gene sequence: CDR1 LNHNV, CDR2 YYDKDF (reference sequence). Unmatched junction bases numbered 7, after V lost 3 bases and J lost 6 bases. The CDR3, as DNA: TGTGCCACCAGCAGGGGTCGGGGGGGCCCCAATGAGCAGTTCTTC. It specifies CATSRGRGGPNEQFF.

The CDR3 bases are TGTGCCAGCAGCTTAAAAGCGACTAGCGGGAGAGGGCGGCAAAATGAGCAGTTCTTC. Its translation is CASSLKATSGRGRQNEQFF. The chain is built from TRBV7-2 and TRBJ2-1; TRBD2 matches at 12 bases. Germline CDR1 and CDR2: SGHTA and FQGNSA. Trimming took 2 bases from V and 7 from J; bases not matched to a gene: 15. CDR3 length: 19 residues. Together with reference TRBV7-2 and TRBJ2-1, the CDR3 gives the full variable domain: GAGVSQSPSNKVTEKGKDVELRCDPISGHTALYWYRQSLGQGLEFLIYFQGNSAPDKSGLPSDRFSAERTGGSVSTLTIQRTQQEDSAVYLCASSLKATSGRGRQNEQFFGPGTRLTVL.

The rearrangement links TRBV29-1 to TRBJ2-1; TRBD1 aligns across 8 bases. Germline loops: CDR1 SQVTM, CDR2 ANQGSEA. CDR3 length: 14 amino acids. V lost 7 bases to trimming and J lost 8 bases; unmatched junction nucleotides: 13. In DNA form, the CDR3 reads TGCAGCGGAGTACAGGGGGGCGCACACGATGAGCAGTTCTTC. Translated: CSGVQGGAHDEQFF.

V is TRBV9 and J is TRBJ1-2, with unresolved D. The V and J ends lost 0 bases and 1 base respectively, with 25 bases between them. Germline CDR1 is SGDLS and CDR2 is YYNGEE. The CDR3 is 20 amino acids. The DNA of the CDR3 is TGTGCCAGCAGCGTAGCTTTTGTAATAGATCCTAGTAAGGTTAACTATGGCTACACCTTC. Amino acid sequence: CASSVAFVIDPSKVNYGYTF. Using reference TRBV9 and TRBJ1-2 for the parts outside the CDR3, the full variable domain is DSGVTQTPKHLITATGQRVTLRCSPRSGDLSVYWYQQSLDQGLQFLIQYYNGEERAKGNILERFSAQQFPDLHSELNLSSLELGDSALYFCASSVAFVIDPSKVNYGYTFGSGTRLTVV.

J is TRBJ1-4 and V is TRBV28; D is possibly TRBD1 (6 bases). CDR3 length: 13 amino acids. Per germline, CDR1 MDHEN and CDR2 SYDVKM. Trimming took off 7 bases at V and 8 bases at J, with 14 bases between the two ends. The DNA for the CDR3 is TGTGCCAGCATCGGGGACATCCGCGAAAAACTGTTTTTT. It translates to CASIGDIREKLFF.

The gene calls are TRBV6-5 and TRBJ1-4, with 8 bases aligning to TRBD1. This CDR3 has 15 residues. V shed 1 base, J shed 7 bases, and the junction held 5 bases outside the gene matches. CDR1 is MNHEY, CDR2 SVGAGI, per germline. The CDR3 sequence is CASSYYRGIGEKLFF. The CDR3 DNA reads TGTGCCAGCAGTTACTACAGGGGGATTGGTGAAAAACTGTTTTTT.

CDR3 sequence: CSVDREGDTQYF. Written as DNA, the CDR3 is TGCAGCGTTGATAGGGAAGGGGATACGCAGTATTTT. The chain links TRBV29-1 to TRBJ2-3; D gene uncertain. Trimming removed 3 bases from V and 6 bases from J, with 10 bases in between. The CDR3 covers 12 residues. Germline-derived CDR1 and CDR2 are SQVTM and ANQGSEA.

CDR3: CASSLLAGTRNEQFF. In nucleotides, the CDR3 is TGTGCCAGCAGTTTACTAGCGGGAACTAGGAATGAGCAGTTCTTC. The chain links TRBV28 to TRBJ2-1; 9 nucleotides agree with TRBD2. There are 15 residues in the CDR3. J gave up 7 bases and V 2 bases, and 6 bases lay outside the gene matches. Germline CDR1 is MDHEN and CDR2 is SYDVKM.

The chain is built from TRBV27 and TRBJ1-6, with D possibly being TRBD1 (5 bases). CDR1 is MNHEY and CDR2 is SMNVEV in the germline V gene (reference sequence). The germline V and J ends were trimmed by 5 bases and 13 bases, with 18 bases remaining between them. This CDR3 has 14 residues. The CDR3 here is CASSPRAAGGPLHF. DNA of the CDR3: TGTGCCAGCAGTCCCCGGGCGGCCGGGGGGCCCCTCCACTTT.

Written as DNA, the CDR3 is TGTGCCAGTAGCCCGACTCTAGCGGGAGATACCGGGGAGCTGTTTTTT. This sequence encodes CASSPTLAGDTGELFF. The chain uses TRBV19 and TRBJ2-2; 10 nucleotides align to TRBD2. Looked up from germline, CDR1 is LNHDA and CDR2 is SQIVND (reference sequence). V lost 6 bases to trimming and J lost 5 bases; unmatched junction nucleotides: 9. The CDR3 loop spans 16 amino acids.

The chain links TRBV4-1 to TRBJ2-1; TRBD2 matches 11 bases. The CDR3 runs 16 residues. After removal of 3 bases from V and 10 bases from J, the junction contained 11 bases not matched to a gene. Germline V gene sequence: CDR1 MGHRA, CDR2 YSYEKL. The CDR3 here is CASSHAGLAERVEQFF. For the CDR3, the DNA is TGCGCCAGCAGCCACGCGGGACTAGCGGAGCGGGTAGAGCAGTTCTTC.

This chain joins TRBV30 and TRBJ2-3; D unresolved. Trimming took 0 bases from V and 6 from J, leaving 13 bases between them. The CDR3 consists of 14 residues. CDR1 is GTSNPN and CDR2 is SVGIG in the germline V gene (reference sequence). The CDR3 spells CAWSVTAGLDTQYF. CDR3 DNA: TGTGCCTGGAGTGTCACCGCTGGTTTGGATACGCAGTATTTT.

The chain carries TRBV5-1 and TRBJ2-1, with TRBD2 identical over 8 bases. The CDR3 totals 16 residues. Germline loops: CDR1 SGHRS, CDR2 YFSETQ. V shed 4 bases, J shed 3 bases, and the junction held 9 bases outside the gene matches. The CDR3 region is CASSGPGGAIYNEQFF. The CDR3 bases are TGCGCCAGCAGCGGCCCGGGAGGGGCTATCTACAATGAGCAGTTCTTC.

DNA for the CDR3: TGCGCCAGCAGCCACGTCATAGCGGGTCACAATGAGCAGTTCTTC. Amino acids: CASSHVIAGHNEQFF. V usage is TRBV4-1 and J usage is TRBJ2-1; 7 bases are a match to TRBD2. The CDR3 spans 15 residues. The junction had 7 bases not matched to a gene; V was cut back by 3 bases and J by 5 bases. Per the germline V gene, CDR1 is MGHRA and CDR2 is YSYEKL.